This TCR beta chain was identified during a study of T cell responses to AZD1222 COVID-19 vaccine. Background on the study: Second doses were pooled across both intervals (about 4 or about 12 weeks). Findings of the study overall: Clonal diversity was possibly underestimated, and white British individuals and females predominated among donors.

This CDR3 has 14 residues. The V end was cut by 10 bases, the J end by 8 bases, with 23 bases between. CDR1 and CDR2 from the germline V gene are LGHDT and YNNKEL (reference sequence). This clone appeared a single time. Its antigen is not known. Profiling relied on immunoSEQ multiplex PCR, and the TCRdb table lists in-frame clones only, not all of them. The sample records about 110,000 clones, just under 95% being singletons. This specimen was peripheral blood, taken on day 0 of AZD1222 vaccination. J is TRBJ1-2 and V is TRBV3-1 (or the pseudogene TRBV3-2), with D maybe TRBD1 (6 bases). This receptor was obtained from an adult in good health. The CDR3 sequence is CATTQQGKSGGYTF. The CDR3 bases are TGTGCCACCACCCAACAGGGAAAGTCGGGGGGCTACACCTTC.